This T cell receptor (beta chain) was profiled in a study of T-cell reconstitution after alpha-beta-depleted transplantation in children. Worth noting for this clonotype: Its antigen is not identified.

During its preparation, the TCRbeta library received unique molecular identifiers. MiXCR, run by TCRdb on the PCR reads, gives a single entry per CDR3 protein. The table records about 980,000 distinct CDR3 sequences, roughly 29% of them present only once. The study, taken as a whole, reports: TCRbeta diversity was high at day 60 in some patients (a result of surviving recipient T cells and thymic progenitors). Several hundred graft clones that had expanded were reportedly the source of alpha-beta T cells about two months after transplant.

The receptor was derived from a boy younger than two who had a stem cell transplant for SCID, so the T cells may come from the graft donor. The sample here was PBMCs, mostly from graft donor cells, taken 360 days after TCRalphabeta/CD19-depleted stem cell transplant.

The CDR3 protein is CASSFDSGANVLTF. The CDR3 DNA sequence: TGTGCCAGCAGTTTCGATTCTGGGGCCAACGTCCTGACTTTC. The chain carries TRBV27 and TRBJ2-6; D is unclear. The V gene's germline CDR1 is MNHEY and CDR2 SMNVEV (reference sequence). The CDR3 contains 14 residues. With 3 bases removed from V and 1 base from J, the gap between germline ends came to 4 bases.